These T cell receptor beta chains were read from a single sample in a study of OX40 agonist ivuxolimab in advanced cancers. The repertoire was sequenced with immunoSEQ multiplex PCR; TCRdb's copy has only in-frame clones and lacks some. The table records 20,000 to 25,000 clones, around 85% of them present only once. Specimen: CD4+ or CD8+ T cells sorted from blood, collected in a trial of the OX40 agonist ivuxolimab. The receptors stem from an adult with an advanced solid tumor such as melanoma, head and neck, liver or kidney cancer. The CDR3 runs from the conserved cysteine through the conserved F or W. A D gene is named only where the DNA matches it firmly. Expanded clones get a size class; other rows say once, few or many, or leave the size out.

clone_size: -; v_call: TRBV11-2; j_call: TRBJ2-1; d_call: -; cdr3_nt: TGTGCCAGCAGCTTAGTTCGATACAGCCTCCGCGCCAATGAGCAGTTCTTC; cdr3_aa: CASSLVRYSLRANEQFF
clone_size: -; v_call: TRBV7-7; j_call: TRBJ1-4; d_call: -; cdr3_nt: TGTGCCAGCAGCCCGGGGGGTCCTAATGAAAAACTGTTTTTT; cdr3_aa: CASSPGGPNEKLFF
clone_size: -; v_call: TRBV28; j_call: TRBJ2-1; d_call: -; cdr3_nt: TGTGCCACCTCGACAGGTGAGCAGTTCTTC; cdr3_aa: CATSTGEQFF
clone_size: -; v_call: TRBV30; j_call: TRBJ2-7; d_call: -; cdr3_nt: TGTGCCTGGAGTGTTGAGGGGTTCCCCTACGAGCAGTACTTC; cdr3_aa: CAWSVEGFPYEQYF
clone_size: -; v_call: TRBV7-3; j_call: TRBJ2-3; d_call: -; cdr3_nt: TGTGCCAGCAGCTTAGGGGCAGGGTACACAGATACGCAGTATTTT; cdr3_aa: CASSLGAGYTDTQYF
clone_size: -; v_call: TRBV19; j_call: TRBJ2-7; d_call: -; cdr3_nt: TGTGCCAGTAGTCCCTTGGGCAGGCCCTCCTACGAGCAGTACTTC; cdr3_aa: CASSPLGRPSYEQYF
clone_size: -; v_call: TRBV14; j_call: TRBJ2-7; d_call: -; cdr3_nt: TGTGCCAGCAGCCAATCGGAGACCCCCTACGAGCAGTACTTC; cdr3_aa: CASSQSETPYEQYF
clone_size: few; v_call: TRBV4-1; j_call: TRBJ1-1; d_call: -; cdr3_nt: TGCGCCAGCAGCCAAGGGAACAGGGCGGACACTGAAGCTTTCTTT; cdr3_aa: CASSQGNRADTEAFF
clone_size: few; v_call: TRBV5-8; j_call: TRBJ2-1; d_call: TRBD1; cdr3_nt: TGTGCCAGCAGCCAGGGACAGTCCTACAATGAGCAGTTCTTC; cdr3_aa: CASSQGQSYNEQFF
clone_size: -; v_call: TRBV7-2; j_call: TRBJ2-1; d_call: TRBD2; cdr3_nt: TGTGCCAGCAGCAAGAAGGGACTAGCGGTTGGGTCCTACAATGAGCAGTTCTTC; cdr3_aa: CASSKKGLAVGSYNEQFF
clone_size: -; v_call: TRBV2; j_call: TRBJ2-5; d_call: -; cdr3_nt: TGTGCCAGCACCGGCGATTGGGAGCAGTACTTC; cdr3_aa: CASTGDWEQYF
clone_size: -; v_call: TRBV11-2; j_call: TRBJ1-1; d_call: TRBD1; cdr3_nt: TGTGCCAGCAGCCCCTCCGGACAGGGGATGAACACTGAAGCTTTCTTT; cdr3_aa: CASSPSGQGMNTEAFF
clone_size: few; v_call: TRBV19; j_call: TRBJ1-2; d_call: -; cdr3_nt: TGTGCCAGTAGCAAGACTGTTAACTATGGCTACACCTTC; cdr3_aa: CASSKTVNYGYTF
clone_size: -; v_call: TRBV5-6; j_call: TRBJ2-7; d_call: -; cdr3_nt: TGTGCCAGCAGCTTGTACTCCTCCTACGAGCAGTACTTC; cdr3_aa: CASSLYSSYEQYF